The 18 T cell receptor beta chains reported below all come from one sample, sequenced in a study of tissue T cells after allogeneic stem cell transplantation. The assay was immunoSEQ multiplex PCR, and TCRdb's table has in-frame clones only and misses some. In the table there are about 1,400 clones, 85% of which are singletons. The starting material was esophageal tissue, obtained at autopsy. These receptors all come from a male patient between 35 and 75 years old with steroid-refractory graft-versus-host disease after an allogeneic stem cell transplant. Some T cells may trace back to the graft donor.

A single count supports this clone. The CDR3 sequence: CASSKTGSSSYNEQFF. CDR3 nucleotides: TGCGCCAGCAGCAAAACAGGCTCCAGCTCCTACAATGAGCAGTTCTTC. The gene calls are TRBV5-1 and TRBJ2-1; D perhaps matches TRBD1 (5 bases). Germline values: CDR1 SGHRS, CDR2 YFSETQ. The CDR3 has 16 amino acids. The germline V and J ends were trimmed by 4 bases and 0 bases, with 14 bases remaining between them.

V and J are TRBV12-3 or TRBV12-4 and TRBJ1-1, with D perhaps matching TRBD1 (5 bases). This CDR3 has 13 residues. Trimming took 2 bases from V and 1 from J, leaving 5 bases between them. CDR3 protein: CASSLQGNTEAFF. The CDR3 DNA reads as TGTGCCAGCAGTTTACAGGGGAACACTGAAGCTTTCTTT.

The gene calls are TRBV18 and TRBJ2-2; the match to TRBD2 covers 13 bases. The CDR3 has 17 residues. Trimming at V came to 2 bases and at J to 3 bases, leaving 3 bases not matched to a gene. Germline V gene sequence: CDR1 KGHSH, CDR2 LQKENI. The CDR3 sequence is CASSPWTSGGDTGELFF. As DNA, the CDR3 is TGTGCCAGCTCACCATGGACTAGCGGGGGAGACACCGGGGAGCTGTTTTTT.

The chain employs TRBV7-9 and TRBJ1-2, with 8 bases identical to TRBD1. CDR3 length equals 16 residues. The ends lost 0 bases at V and 8 bases at J; junction bases unmatched: 11. CDR1 and CDR2 (germline): SEHNR, FQNEAQ (reference sequence). In DNA form, the CDR3 reads TGTGCCAGCAGCTTAGCGTATTCGGACAGGGAGTACGGCTACACCTTC. Its protein is CASSLAYSDREYGYTF.

V and J are TRBV20-1 and TRBJ2-1, with D unclear. The V and J ends lost 0 bases and 11 bases respectively, with 8 bases between them. This CDR3 region has 11 residues. Germline CDR1 and CDR2: DFQATT and SNEGSKA (reference sequence). This CDR3 is CSARDGRQQFF. In nucleotides, the CDR3 is TGCAGTGCTAGAGATGGGCGTCAGCAGTTCTTC.

This chain connects TRBV7-6 to TRBJ2-5; D might be TRBD1 (5 bases). The CDR3 covers 16 residues. CDR1 is SGHVS, CDR2 FNYEAQ, per germline. The germline V and J ends were trimmed by 1 base and 1 base, with 13 bases remaining between them. CDR3 in DNA: TGTGCCAGCAGCTTAGGGTCAGGGCTAGGCCAAGAGACCCAGTACTTC. It codes for CASSLGSGLGQETQYF.

This chain uses TRBV6-2 or TRBV6-3 with TRBJ2-7; D not certain. The CDR3 contains 12 residues. Germline V gene lookup returns CDR1 MNHEY and CDR2 SVGEGT. The ends were cut back, 6 bases at V and 3 bases at J, with 9 bases in the middle. CDR3 sequence reads: CASSPAGYEQYF. CDR3 DNA sequence: TGTGCCAGCAGCCCCGCCGGCTACGAGCAGTACTTC.

This clone has just one count. CDR3 DNA sequence: TGTGCCTGGAGTGTGGGGGGTTACTATGGCTACACCTTC. Translating it yields CAWSVGGYYGYTF. The rearrangement uses TRBV30 and TRBJ1-2; the D gene is possibly TRBD1 (5 bases). CDR1 and CDR2 (germline): GTSNPN, SVGIG (reference sequence). This CDR3 is 13 amino acids long. Trimming removed 0 bases from V and 3 bases from J, with 8 bases in between.

V gene TRBV19 combines with J gene TRBJ2-5; 7 positions match TRBD1. The germline V gene has CDR1 LNHDA and CDR2 SQIVND (reference sequence). The CDR3 runs 14 residues. The V gene end was trimmed by 9 bases and the J gene end by 2 bases; junction bases not matched to a gene: 9. CDR3 nucleotide sequence: TGTGCCAGCAACGCCTGGGACAGACAAGAGACCCAGTACTTC. This gives the protein CASNAWDRQETQYF.

The chain links TRBV13 to TRBJ2-2; D is perhaps TRBD1 (6 bases). The V end lost 2 bases, the J end lost 6 bases, and 16 bases lay between the germline ends. The germline V gene has CDR1 PRHDT and CDR2 FYEKMQ (reference sequence). CDR3 length: 16 residues. The CDR3 DNA is TGTGCCAGCAGCTTACCTCGGTCCACAGGGCCCGGGGAGCTGTTTTTT. This translates into CASSLPRSTGPGELFF.

Only one count was recorded for this clone. The gene calls are TRBV19 and TRBJ2-7, with a possible D match to TRBD1 (5 bases). This CDR3 spans 13 amino acids. V lost 7 bases and J lost 5, with 15 bases in between. Germline CDR1 reads LNHDA; CDR2 reads SQIVND (reference sequence). The DNA of the CDR3 is TGTGCCAGTAAGGGGCTAGTTTCCCACGAGCAGTACTTC. Protein: CASKGLVSHEQYF.

The V and J genes are TRBV7-9 and TRBJ2-5; 8 bases map to TRBD1. The germline V gene encodes CDR1 SEHNR and CDR2 FQNEAQ (reference sequence). V gave up 3 bases and J gave up 5 bases; unmatched junction bases: 5. The CDR3 consists of 14 residues. This CDR3 reads CASSFEDRVETQYF. The CDR3 region has the DNA TGTGCCAGCAGCTTCGAGGACAGGGTGGAGACCCAGTACTTC.

The rearrangement joins TRBV3-1 (or the pseudogene TRBV3-2) to TRBJ1-5, with TRBD1 matching over 10 bases. This CDR3 is built from 18 residues. CDR1 and CDR2 (germline): LGHDT, YNNKEL (reference sequence). J gave up 9 bases and V 3 bases, and 17 bases lay outside the gene matches. CDR3 nucleotides: TGTGCCAGCAGCCAGTTCCCTCGGGGGACAGGGGCACCAGGGCCCCAGCATTTT. Protein: CASSQFPRGTGAPGPQHF.

The J gene is TRBJ2-5, the V gene TRBV6-5; D may be TRBD1 or TRBD2 (5 bases each). Trimming shortened V by 0 bases and J by 5 bases, and 10 bases separated the two germline ends. In germline, CDR1 is MNHEY, CDR2 SVGAGI. CDR3 length equals 14 residues. CDR3 nucleotide sequence: TGTGCCAGCAGTTACTCGGGGGTTTCGGAGACCCAGTACTTC. Its translation is CASSYSGVSETQYF.

The gene calls are TRBV4-3 and TRBJ1-1, with D unresolved. The V gene's germline CDR1 is LGHNA and CDR2 YSLEER. Deletions cut 2 bases from V and 0 bases from J, with 4 bases between. The CDR3 has 13 amino acids. Written as DNA, the CDR3 is TGCGCCAGCAGCCAACACCTGAACACTGAAGCTTTCTTT. It translates to CASSQHLNTEAFF.

The V gene is TRBV29-1, the J gene TRBJ2-1; 9 nucleotides align to TRBD1. The CDR3 length is 15 residues. Unmatched junction bases numbered 6, after V lost 6 bases and J lost 0 bases. Per germline, CDR1 SQVTM and CDR2 ANQGSEA. The CDR3: CSVAQGASSYNEQFF. In DNA form, the CDR3 reads TGCAGCGTAGCACAGGGGGCGAGCTCCTACAATGAGCAGTTCTTC.

The chain recombines TRBV5-1 with TRBJ1-1; weak D call: TRBD1 (6 bases). The V gene's germline CDR1 is SGHRS and CDR2 YFSETQ. V was trimmed by 4 bases and J by 1 base, leaving 11 bases between them. The CDR3 has 14 residues. The CDR3 is CASSPGAPNTEAFF. CDR3 in DNA: TGCGCCAGCAGCCCAGGGGCCCCGAACACTGAAGCTTTCTTT.

The J gene is TRBJ1-2, the V gene TRBV6-5; 7 nucleotides align to TRBD1. V dropped 5 bases and J dropped 8; count of bases not matched to a gene: 14. This CDR3 has 15 amino acids. CDR1 and CDR2 (germline): MNHEY, SVGAGI. CDR3 loop: CASSQPPTGDGGYTF. In DNA form, the CDR3 reads TGTGCCAGCAGTCAACCCCCTACAGGGGACGGAGGCTACACCTTC.